The clone carrying this TCR beta chain came up many times. Its cognate antigen is unknown. The source of the sample is a study of T-cell memory formation after mild COVID-19. Study overall: Largely, TCR clusters stayed within a single donor.

Whole-study findings and limits: Memory cells collected pre-infection included some clones that later responded, suggesting cross-reactive memory joined. Later expanders leaned CD4+, whereas clones that contracted between day 15 and 85 were balanced CD4/CD8.

With constant-segment primers, 5'RACE yielded cDNA libraries of TCR alpha and TCR beta that carried sample barcodes and UMIs. In TCRdb, the 5' RACE reads were re-called with MiXCR into one record per CDR3 protein. Seen here are 120,000 to 150,000 distinct CDR3 sequences, 6% observed once, and the top ten hold more than 2%. Germline CDR1 is SGHTA and CDR2 is FQGNSA. The CDR3 sequence is 11 residues long. V was shortened by 5 bases and J by 3 bases, with 4 bases between the two germline ends. The V gene is TRBV7-2, the J gene TRBJ2-5; no definite D call. The sample comprised PBMCs or a T cell subset sorted from them (not recorded which). This clonotype originated in an adult woman who had mild COVID-19 (a few samples of this study predate the infection). Cell type and time point are not known. CDR3 sequence reads: CASSAKETQYF. The CDR3 nucleotides are TGTGCCAGCAGCGCAAAAGAGACCCAGTACTTC.